These 32 T cell receptor beta chains share one sample of origin, sequenced in a study of blood T cell repertoires in COVID-19. The data were produced by immunoSEQ multiplex PCR, yet TCRdb's version contains in-frame clones alone and is incomplete. The repertoire consists of 380,000 or so clones, with around 90% occurring once and the leading ten covering approximately 2%. Source material: PBMCs or T cells enriched from blood (not recorded which). The receptors stem from a middle-aged woman with acute COVID-19.

This clone was picked up many times. The genes are TRBV5-4 and TRBJ1-3; D is undetermined. CDR1 and CDR2 (germline): SGHNT, YYREEE (reference sequence). V was pared by 2 bases and J by 0 bases, with 18 bases between. CDR3 length equals 18 residues. The CDR3 here is CASSFPEGRAPSGNTIYF. The CDR3 DNA follows: TGTGCCAGCAGCTTCCCTGAGGGTAGGGCCCCCTCTGGAAACACCATATATTTT.

This clone was seen a single time. The chain employs TRBV11-2 and TRBJ1-2; D possibly corresponds to TRBD1 (6 bases). The CDR3 has 14 amino acids. The V end was cut by 4 bases, the J end by 0 bases, with 9 bases between. Germline CDR1 and CDR2: SGHAT and FQNNGV. In DNA form, the CDR3 reads TGTGCCAGCAGCTCCACAGGGTCTAACTATGGCTACACCTTC. It codes for CASSSTGSNYGYTF. The whole variable domain, filled in from reference TRBV11-2 and TRBJ1-2, reads EAGVAQSPRYKIIEKRQSVAFWCNPISGHATLYWYQQILGQGPKLLIQFQNNGVVDDSQLPKDRFSAERLKGVDSTLKIQPAKLEDSAVYLCASSSTGSNYGYTFGSGTRLTVV.

The chain joins TRBV15 to TRBJ2-4, with 10 bases matching TRBD2. The CDR3 runs to 13 residues. CDR1 LNHNV and CDR2 YYDKDF come from the germline V gene (reference sequence). The trim removed 8 bases at V and 10 bases at J, leaving 8 bases unmatched. The chain's CDR3 is CATHGGSGGIQYF. The CDR3 nucleotides are TGTGCCACCCACGGTGGTAGCGGGGGGATTCAGTACTTC. Looking up the rest from reference TRBV15 and TRBJ2-4 gives the full variable domain: DAMVIQNPRYQVTQFGKPVTLSCSQTLNHNVMYWYQQKSSQAPKLLFHYYDKDFNNEADTPDNFQSRRPNTSFCFLDIRSPGLGDTAMYLCATHGGSGGIQYFGAGTRLSVL.

This clone has only a few counts. This chain joins TRBV18 and TRBJ1-5; perhaps TRBD1 as D (5 bases). Germline CDR1 reads KGHSH; CDR2 reads LQKENI. Trimming took 0 bases from V and 0 from J, leaving 9 bases between them. CDR3 length: 16 amino acids. The CDR3 DNA reads TGTGCCAGCTCACCACCCGGGGGGAATAGCAATCAGCCCCAGCATTTT. Amino acids: CASSPPGGNSNQPQHF.

This chain links TRBV7-2 with TRBJ1-5; 7 positions match TRBD1. V gave up 1 base and J gave up 5 bases; unmatched junction bases: 5. The CDR3 totals 15 residues. Germline values: CDR1 SGHTA, CDR2 FQGNSA. CDR3 in DNA: TGTGCCAGCAGCTTAGATGGGACAGAGTATCAGCCCCAGCATTTT. Its translation is CASSLDGTEYQPQHF. The variable domain in full, with the rest retrieved from reference TRBV7-2 and TRBJ1-5, is GAGVSQSPSNKVTEKGKDVELRCDPISGHTALYWYRQSLGQGLEFLIYFQGNSAPDKSGLPSDRFSAERTGGSVSTLTIQRTQQEDSAVYLCASSLDGTEYQPQHFGDGTRLSIL.

The chain joins TRBV6-2 or TRBV6-3 to TRBJ1-6; 7 bases fit TRBD1. Germline CDR1 and CDR2: MNHEY and SVGEGT. This CDR3 contains 15 residues. The junction had 15 bases not matched to a gene; V was cut back by 5 bases and J by 14 bases. CDR3 loop: CASSPTGTAGRALHF. In nucleotides, the CDR3 is TGTGCCAGCAGTCCGACCGGGACAGCTGGCCGGGCCCTCCACTTT.

V usage is TRBV6-5 and J usage is TRBJ2-1, with D uncertain. There are 15 residues in the CDR3. Looked up from germline, CDR1 is MNHEY and CDR2 is SVGAGI. Trimming took 5 bases from V and 0 from J, leaving 11 bases between them. The CDR3 bases are TGTGCCAGCAGTCAAACAGATAGCTCCTACAATGAGCAGTTCTTC. Encoded protein: CASSQTDSSYNEQFF.

This chain connects TRBV11-2 to TRBJ1-2; TRBD1 agrees at 7 bases. The V and J ends lost 5 bases and 4 bases, in that order; junction bases with no gene match: 16. In germline, CDR1 is SGHAT, CDR2 FQNNGV. This CDR3 contains 17 residues. The DNA of the CDR3 is TGTGCCAGCAGCCGGGGAAGACAGGGTGCCCTCACCTATGGCTACACCTTC. Residues: CASSRGRQGALTYGYTF.

The rearrangement joins TRBV7-9 to TRBJ1-4; possibly TRBD1 for D (6 bases). V was clipped by 3 bases and J by 4 bases, with 12 bases between them. CDR3 length equals 15 residues. Per the germline V gene, CDR1 is SEHNR and CDR2 is FQNEAQ (reference sequence). As DNA, the CDR3 is TGTGCCAGCAGCTTTGCGAGGGGGGGTAATGAAAAACTGTTTTTT. It encodes CASSFARGGNEKLFF. The full variable domain, completed using reference TRBV7-9 and TRBJ1-4, is DTGVSQNPRHKITKRGQNVTFRCDPISEHNRLYWYRQTLGQGPEFLTYFQNEAQLEKSRLLSDRFSAERPKGSFSTLEIQRTEQGDSAMYLCASSFARGGNEKLFFGSGTQLSVL.

This chain uses TRBV18 with TRBJ2-3; the match to TRBD2 covers 9 bases. The trim removed 3 bases at V and 4 bases at J, leaving 11 bases unmatched. The germline gives CDR1 KGHSH, CDR2 LQKENI. The CDR3 extends over 17 amino acids. The CDR3 coding sequence is TGTGCCAGCTCACCTTTGCGGGGGGGCATTCCCGCAGATACGCAGTATTTT. Its protein is CASSPLRGGIPADTQYF. The full variable domain, rest sourced from reference TRBV18 and TRBJ2-3, is NAGVMQNPRHLVRRRGQEARLRCSPMKGHSHVYWYRQLPEEGLKFMVYLQKENIIDESGMPKERFSAEFPKEGPSILRIQQVVRGDSAAYFCASSPLRGGIPADTQYFGPGTRLTVL.

The rearrangement joins TRBV10-3 to TRBJ2-2; 9 nucleotides agree with TRBD1. CDR3 length: 14 residues. Trimming cost V 2 bases and J 9 bases; bases outside gene matches: 4. From germline, CDR1 is ENHRY and CDR2 SYGVKD. CDR3 in DNA: TGTGCCATCAGTGAGAGGGACAGGGTTTGGGAGCTGTTTTTT. Translated: CAISERDRVWELFF.

The rearrangement uses TRBV2 and TRBJ1-1, with D maybe TRBD1 (5 bases). Germline-derived CDR1 and CDR2 are SNHLY and FYNNEI. The CDR3 consists of 13 residues. V was trimmed by 7 bases and J by 4 bases, leaving 13 bases between them. CDR3 nucleotide sequence: TGTGCCAGCACCCTCCAGGGTCCCACTGAAGCTTTCTTT. Translated, it gives CASTLQGPTEAFF.

The chain is built from TRBV19 and TRBJ1-4; the D gene is possibly TRBD1 (5 bases). The germline V gene has CDR1 LNHDA and CDR2 SQIVND (reference sequence). V lost 9 bases and J lost 5, with 13 bases in between. This CDR3 spans 13 amino acids. This CDR3 reads CASKDRSNEKLFF. The CDR3 DNA follows: TGTGCCAGCAAAGACAGATCCAATGAAAAACTGTTTTTT.

The chain has TRBV2 and TRBJ2-7, with TRBD1 identical over 10 bases. CDR3 length: 13 amino acids. In germline, CDR1 is SNHLY, CDR2 FYNNEI. Trimming took 8 bases from V and 2 from J; bases not matched to a gene: 3. The DNA of the CDR3 is TGTGCCAGCCTCGGACAGGGGGCCTACGAGCAGTACTTC. It encodes CASLGQGAYEQYF.

This chain joins TRBV2 and TRBJ1-5, with 8 bases aligning to TRBD1. The germline gives CDR1 SNHLY, CDR2 FYNNEI. V shed 8 bases and J 5 bases; nucleotides not matched to a gene: 8. The CDR3 runs 14 residues. DNA for the CDR3: TGTGCCAGCGGAGAAGGGACAGGCTATCAGCCCCAGCATTTT. This sequence encodes CASGEGTGYQPQHF.

V and J are TRBV19 and TRBJ1-5, with 9 nucleotides matching TRBD1. Germline CDR1 reads LNHDA; CDR2 reads SQIVND (reference sequence). The CDR3 totals 15 residues. With V trimmed by 5 bases and J by 2 bases, 4 bases remained unmatched. The chain's CDR3 is CASSADRGGNQPQHF. For the CDR3, the DNA is TGTGCCAGTAGTGCCGACAGGGGGGGCAATCAGCCCCAGCATTTT.

The CDR3 loop is CSVGPDFNTGELFF. CDR3 DNA: TGCAGCGTTGGTCCAGACTTCAACACCGGGGAGCTGTTTTTT. The chain couples TRBV29-1 to TRBJ2-2; no clear D gene. Trimming left V 4 bases short and J 2 bases short, with 11 bases between. The CDR3 runs 14 residues. Germline V gives CDR1 SQVTM, CDR2 ANQGSEA.

This clone was found a few times. This same CDR3 is encoded by further DNA sequences in the sample. This chain links TRBV7-9 with TRBJ1-4; TRBD1 agrees at 8 bases. Germline-derived CDR1 and CDR2 are SEHNR and FQNEAQ (reference sequence). This CDR3 comprises 14 residues. Trimming cost V 5 bases and J 7 bases; bases outside gene matches: 6. CDR3 protein: CASSSGQGGEKLFF. CDR3 DNA sequence: TGTGCCAGCAGCAGTGGACAGGGTGGTGAAAAACTGTTTTTT.

This chain links TRBV7-9 with TRBJ1-2, with a weak D call TRBD1 (6 bases). Trimming stripped 5 bases from V and 1 base from J, with 14 bases between. This CDR3 is built from 15 residues. Germline CDR1 and CDR2: SEHNR and FQNEAQ (reference sequence). The chain's CDR3 is CASSPPSGVNYGYTF. The CDR3, as DNA: TGTGCCAGCAGCCCCCCCTCAGGGGTTAACTATGGCTACACCTTC.

This clone has only a few counts. V and J are TRBV2 and TRBJ2-3, with a weak D call TRBD2 (5 bases). The germline CDR1 and CDR2 sequences are SNHLY and FYNNEI. Deletions cut 6 bases from V and 4 bases from J, with 11 bases between. The CDR3 consists of 13 residues. This CDR3 reads CASSRTRADTQYF. As DNA, the CDR3 is TGTGCCAGCAGCCGGACTCGCGCAGATACGCAGTATTTT.

In this sample, this clone turned up a few times. V usage is TRBV10-2 and J usage is TRBJ1-1; the D gene is possibly TRBD1 (5 bases). Trimming took off 2 bases at V and 4 bases at J, with 14 bases between the two ends. The CDR3 is made up of 15 amino acids. Germline CDR1 and CDR2: WSHSY and SAAADI. The CDR3 DNA sequence: TGCGCCAGCAGTGAGAGCGGAAGCGGGGGCACTGAAGCTTTCTTT. Protein product: CASSESGSGGTEAFF.

This clone was seen just once. The chain carries TRBV3-1 (or the pseudogene TRBV3-2) and TRBJ1-6, with D unresolved. Looked up from germline, CDR1 is LGHDT and CDR2 is YNNKEL (reference sequence). This CDR3 contains 11 residues. V was clipped by 8 bases and J by 12 bases, with 11 bases between them. The CDR3 protein is CASAGGGPLHF. The DNA of the CDR3 is TGTGCCAGCGCCGGAGGAGGACCCCTCCACTTT.

For the CDR3, the DNA is TGTGCCAGCACTCCGACTGGACTAGCGGGAGTTCAAGAGACCCAGTACTTC. This sequence encodes CASTPTGLAGVQETQYF. This chain connects TRBV28 to TRBJ2-5; 13 bases line up with TRBD2. Germline V gene sequence: CDR1 MDHEN, CDR2 SYDVKM. CDR3 length: 17 residues. Trimming removed 7 bases from V and 2 bases from J; junction bases left unmatched: 10.

The rearrangement uses TRBV24-1 and TRBJ1-5; 11 bases map to TRBD1. The CDR3 is 14 amino acids. Germline CDR1 and CDR2: KGHDR and SFDVKD. The ends lost 4 bases at V and 7 bases at J; junction bases unmatched: 2. The CDR3 here is CATSDRDRGQPQHF. For the CDR3, the DNA is TGTGCCACCAGTGACCGGGACAGGGGGCAGCCCCAGCATTTT.

The V call is TRBV3-1 (or the pseudogene TRBV3-2), the J call TRBJ2-7; weak D call: TRBD2 (6 bases). The V gene's germline CDR1 is LGHDT and CDR2 YNNKEL (reference sequence). The CDR3 consists of 15 residues. V was trimmed by 1 base and J by 1 base, leaving 11 bases between them. CDR3 in DNA: TGTGCCAGCAGCCAAGTCGGGGGTGGGTCCTACGAGCAGTACTTC. Its protein is CASSQVGGGSYEQYF.

This chain uses TRBV7-2 with TRBJ1-1, with no clear D. The ends were cut back, 5 bases at V and 4 bases at J, with 14 bases in the middle. Germline V CDR1 and CDR2: SGHTA, FQGNSA. There are 14 residues in the CDR3. CDR3 sequence: CASSLTLRGTEAFF. For the CDR3, the DNA is TGTGCCAGCAGCCTGACCCTTCGAGGCACTGAAGCTTTCTTT.

The gene calls are TRBV2 and TRBJ1-1, with a possible D match to TRBD1 (5 bases). Looked up from germline, CDR1 is SNHLY and CDR2 is FYNNEI. V was trimmed by 8 bases and J by 0 bases, leaving 7 bases between them. The CDR3 spans 12 residues. CDR3: CASGAVNTEAFF. The CDR3 nucleotides are TGTGCCAGCGGGGCAGTGAACACTGAAGCTTTCTTT. The whole variable domain, remainder taken from reference TRBV2 and TRBJ1-1, is EPEVTQTPSHQVTQMGQEVILRCVPISNHLYFYWYRQILGQKVEFLVSFYNNEISEKSEIFDDQFSVERPDGSNFTLKIRSTKLEDSAMYFCASGAVNTEAFFGQGTRLTVV.

The chain joins TRBV5-4 to TRBJ1-4; TRBD1 aligns across 9 bases. CDR3 length: 16 amino acids. The germline V gene encodes CDR1 SGHNT and CDR2 YYREEE (reference sequence). The ends lost 3 bases at V and 4 bases at J; junction bases unmatched: 7. CDR3 amino acids: CASSSGDRAVNEKLFF. CDR3 DNA sequence: TGTGCCAGCAGCTCGGGGGACAGGGCGGTTAATGAAAAACTGTTTTTT.

This CDR3 reads CATSSSPGSEAFF. Here the CDR3 DNA reads TGTGCCACCAGCAGCTCCCCGGGTAGTGAAGCTTTCTTT. The V call is TRBV15, the J call TRBJ1-1; no clear D. V gave up 3 bases and J gave up 7 bases, with 12 bases separating them. CDR3 length: 13 residues. The germline gives CDR1 LNHNV, CDR2 YYDKDF (reference sequence).

The rearrangement uses TRBV20-1 and TRBJ1-2; no firm D call. V dropped 3 bases and J dropped 8 bases, with 13 bases sitting between them. Germline values: CDR1 DFQATT, CDR2 SNEGSKA (reference sequence). This CDR3 has 12 residues. The CDR3 DNA sequence: TGCAGTGCTAGTTCCCACCTTGGCGGCTACACCTTC. This encodes CSASSHLGGYTF.

This clone showed up just once. This chain uses TRBV2 with TRBJ2-4, with 8 positions matching TRBD1. In germline, CDR1 is SNHLY, CDR2 FYNNEI. With 7 bases clipped from V and 0 bases from J, the junction kept 14 bases outside the gene matches. The CDR3 runs 18 residues. CDR3: CASTLRTGSTVAKNIQYF. For the CDR3, the DNA is TGTGCCAGCACCTTAAGGACAGGGAGTACTGTAGCCAAAAACATTCAGTACTTC. The entire variable domain, with the rest obtained from reference TRBV2 and TRBJ2-4, is as follows: EPEVTQTPSHQVTQMGQEVILRCVPISNHLYFYWYRQILGQKVEFLVSFYNNEISEKSEIFDDQFSVERPDGSNFTLKIRSTKLEDSAMYFCASTLRTGSTVAKNIQYFGAGTRLSVL.

V is TRBV5-4 and J is TRBJ2-5; D remains ambiguous. V lost 0 bases and J lost 1, with 4 bases in between. The CDR3 is made up of 13 amino acids. Germline V gene data show CDR1 as SGHNT and CDR2 as YYREEE (reference sequence). The CDR3 loop reads CASSLALQETQYF. CDR3 in DNA: TGTGCCAGCAGCTTGGCCCTCCAAGAGACCCAGTACTTC.